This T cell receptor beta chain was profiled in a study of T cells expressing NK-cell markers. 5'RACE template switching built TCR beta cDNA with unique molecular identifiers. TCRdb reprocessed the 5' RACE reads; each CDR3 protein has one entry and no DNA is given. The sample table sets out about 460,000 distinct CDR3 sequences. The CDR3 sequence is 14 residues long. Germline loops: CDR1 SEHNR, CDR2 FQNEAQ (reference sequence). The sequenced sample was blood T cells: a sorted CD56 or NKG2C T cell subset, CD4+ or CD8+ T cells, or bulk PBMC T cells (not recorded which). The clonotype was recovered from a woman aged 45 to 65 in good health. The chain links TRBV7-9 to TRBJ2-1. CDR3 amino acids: CASSFKTTHNEQFF.